This T cell receptor (beta chain) was obtained from a study of human T cells and chemical hapten exposure. Study findings and constraints: Healthy people's immune response may differ from that of the donors, who had alopecia.

Separate cDNA molecules received unique molecular identifiers, which the library attached to them. As processed by the authors: From about 22,000 to 700,000 TCRs were found per sample, with a median of roughly 89,000. MiXCR, run by TCRdb on the RACE reads, gives a single entry per CDR3 protein. The V and J calls shown here were made by TCRdb, not taken from the authors' results. This sample yields about 42,000 distinct CDR3 sequences, of which 9.5% to 10% are seen a single time; around 15% belongs to the top ten. Stated time point: patch test 2, 6 weeks after DPC sensitization. Treatment indicated: therapeutic diphenylcyclopropenone sensitization with weekly scalp DPC. Whole blood that had not been fractionated was the source of extracted total RNA. This clonotype was seen at least ten times. Its antigen is unknown. Trimming left V 5 bases short and J 3 bases short, with 6 bases between. The germline CDR1 and CDR2 sequences are SGHNT and YYREEE (reference sequence). The CDR3 is 11 amino acids.

V and J are TRBV5-4 and TRBJ2-7, with unresolved D. The specimen comprised whole blood, sampled in connection with sensitization to the hapten diphenylcyclopropenone (DPC). The sequence was obtained from a woman younger than 45 with alopecia areata. Some clones in this sample may be carry-over from other donors' samples. CDR3 protein: CASSSIYEQYF. The CDR3 DNA follows: TGTGCCAGCAGTTCGATCTACGAGCAGTACTTC.